This TCR beta chain was identified during a study of blood T cells in healthy people across ages. Across the whole study: The capture of about one barcoded beta molecule per two T cells was achieved by template switching. Whole-study results and caveats: Diversity was higher, and naive CD4+ cells more numerous, in long-lived donors than in aged donors.

Peripheral blood was drawn, ten milliliters per donor. This CDR3 region has 12 residues. V was clipped by 3 bases and J by 5 bases, with 7 bases between them. Germline CDR1 is SEHNR and CDR2 is FQNEAQ (reference sequence). This clonotype showed up just a few times. As yet, its antigen is unknown. The use of a sample-barcoded 5' primer and a J-beta primer mix characterized a second PCR of roughly 7 to 11 cycles. Every cDNA was tagged by a template-switch adaptor with 12 random nucleotides. TCRdb ran MiXCR on the 5' RACE reads and lists one entry per CDR3 protein. The sample contains approximately 820,000 distinct CDR3 sequences, approximately 48% of which appear only once.

The TCR was taken from a man between 60 and 75 years old in good health. The chain is built from TRBV7-9 and TRBJ1-1; D is undetermined. The sequenced sample was blood. Written as DNA, the CDR3 is TGTGCCAGCAGCTTGATCGGGACTGAAGCTTTCTTT. Amino acids: CASSLIGTEAFF.